This T cell receptor beta chain is from a study of shared clonotypes between healthy human individuals. In germline, CDR1 is LNHDA, CDR2 SQIVND (reference sequence). V was pared by 6 bases and J by 1 base, with 7 bases between. There are 14 residues in the CDR3. This table comes from immunoSEQ multiplex PCR, and its TCRdb copy is limited to in-frame clones, with some not included. The sample holds some 500,000 clones; about 96% are singletons and the top ten take about 0.064%. This clonotype originated in a woman aged 25 to 45 in good health. Sample: naive CD4+ T cells sorted from blood. Stated subset: CD45RA+ positively selected. V usage is TRBV19 and J usage is TRBJ2-6; D unclear. The CDR3 loop reads CASSAQSGANVLTF. The CDR3 nucleotides read TGTGCCAGTAGCGCGCAGTCTGGGGCCAACGTCCTGACTTTC.